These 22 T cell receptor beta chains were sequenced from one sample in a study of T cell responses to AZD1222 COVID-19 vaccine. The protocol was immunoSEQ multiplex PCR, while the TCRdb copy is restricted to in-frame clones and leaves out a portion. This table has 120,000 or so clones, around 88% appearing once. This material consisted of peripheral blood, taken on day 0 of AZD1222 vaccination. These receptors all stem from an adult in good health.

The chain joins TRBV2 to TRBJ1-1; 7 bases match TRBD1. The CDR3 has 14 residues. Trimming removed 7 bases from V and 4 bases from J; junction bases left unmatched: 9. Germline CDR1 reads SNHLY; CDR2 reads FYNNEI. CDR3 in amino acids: CASTTQGKGTEAFF. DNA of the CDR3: TGTGCCAGCACCACACAGGGGAAAGGCACTGAAGCTTTCTTT.

The CDR3 is CASSADFLSGNTIYF. The CDR3 DNA reads as TGTGCCAGCAGCGCGGACTTCTTGTCTGGAAACACCATATATTTT. This chain links TRBV2 with TRBJ1-3; D is unclear. V dropped 6 bases and J dropped 1 base, with 13 bases sitting between them. The CDR3 is made up of 15 amino acids. Germline lookup yields CDR1 SNHLY and CDR2 FYNNEI. The complete variable domain, with remaining parts taken from reference TRBV2 and TRBJ1-3, reads EPEVTQTPSHQVTQMGQEVILRCVPISNHLYFYWYRQILGQKVEFLVSFYNNEISEKSEIFDDQFSVERPDGSNFTLKIRSTKLEDSAMYFCASSADFLSGNTIYFGEGSWLTVV.

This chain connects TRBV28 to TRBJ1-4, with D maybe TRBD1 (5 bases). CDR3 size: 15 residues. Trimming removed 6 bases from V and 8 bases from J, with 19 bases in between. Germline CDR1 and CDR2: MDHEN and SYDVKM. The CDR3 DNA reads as TGTGCCAGCAGAGCCTCCGGGACCTCCCTCGAAAAACTGTTTTTT. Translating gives CASRASGTSLEKLFF.

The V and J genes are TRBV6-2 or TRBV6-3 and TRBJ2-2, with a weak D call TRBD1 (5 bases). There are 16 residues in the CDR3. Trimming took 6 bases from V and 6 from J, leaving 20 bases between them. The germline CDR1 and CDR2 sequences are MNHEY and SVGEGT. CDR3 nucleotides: TGTGCCAGCAGCGCAAGGGTCGTGGCAGGGCCCGGGGAGCTGTTTTTT. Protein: CASSARVVAGPGELFF.

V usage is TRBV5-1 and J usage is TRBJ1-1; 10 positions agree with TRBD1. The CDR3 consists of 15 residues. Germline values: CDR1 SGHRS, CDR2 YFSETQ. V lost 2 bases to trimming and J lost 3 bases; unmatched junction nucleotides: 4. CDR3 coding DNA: TGCGCCAGCAGCTTAGGAGGGACAGGGGACACTGAAGCTTTCTTT. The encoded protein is CASSLGGTGDTEAFF. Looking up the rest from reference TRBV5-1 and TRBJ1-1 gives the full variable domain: KAGVTQTPRYLIKTRGQQVTLSCSPISGHRSVSWYQQTPGQGLQFLFEYFSETQRNKGNFPGRFSGRQFSNSRSEMNVSTLELGDSALYLCASSLGGTGDTEAFFGQGTRLTVV.

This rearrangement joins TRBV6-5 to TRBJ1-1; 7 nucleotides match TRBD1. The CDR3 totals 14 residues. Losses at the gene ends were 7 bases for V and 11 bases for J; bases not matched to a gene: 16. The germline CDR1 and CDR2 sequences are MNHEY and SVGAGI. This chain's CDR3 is CASTEQGLVGEAFF. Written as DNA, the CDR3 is TGTGCCAGCACAGAACAGGGGTTGGTTGGTGAGGCTTTCTTT.

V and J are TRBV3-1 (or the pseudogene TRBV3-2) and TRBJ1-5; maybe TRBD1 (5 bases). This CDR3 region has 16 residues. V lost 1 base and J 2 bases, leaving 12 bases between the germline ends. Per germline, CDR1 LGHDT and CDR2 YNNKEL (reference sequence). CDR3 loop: CASSQGVIQGNQPQHF. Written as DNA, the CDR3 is TGTGCCAGCAGCCAAGGCGTAATACAGGGCAATCAGCCCCAGCATTTT.

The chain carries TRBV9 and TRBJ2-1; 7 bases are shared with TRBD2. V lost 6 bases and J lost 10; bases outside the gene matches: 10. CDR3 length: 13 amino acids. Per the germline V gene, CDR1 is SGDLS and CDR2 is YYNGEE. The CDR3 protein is CASNGGGAGEQFF. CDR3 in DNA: TGTGCCAGCAACGGCGGGGGAGCGGGCGAGCAGTTCTTC.

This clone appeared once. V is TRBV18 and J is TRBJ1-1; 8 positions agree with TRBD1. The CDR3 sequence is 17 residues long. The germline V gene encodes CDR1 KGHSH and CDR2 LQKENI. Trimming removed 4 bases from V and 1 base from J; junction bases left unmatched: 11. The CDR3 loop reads CASSRLTLGQANTEAFF. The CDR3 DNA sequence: TGTGCCAGCTCACGCCTCACCCTGGGACAGGCGAACACTGAAGCTTTCTTT.

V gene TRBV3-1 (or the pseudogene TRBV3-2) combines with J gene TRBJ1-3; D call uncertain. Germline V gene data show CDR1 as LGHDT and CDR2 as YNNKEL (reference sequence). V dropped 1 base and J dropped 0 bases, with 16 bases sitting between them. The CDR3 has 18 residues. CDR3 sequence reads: CASSQVWEDGNSGNTIYF. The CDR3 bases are TGTGCCAGCAGCCAAGTCTGGGAGGACGGGAACTCTGGAAACACCATATATTTT.

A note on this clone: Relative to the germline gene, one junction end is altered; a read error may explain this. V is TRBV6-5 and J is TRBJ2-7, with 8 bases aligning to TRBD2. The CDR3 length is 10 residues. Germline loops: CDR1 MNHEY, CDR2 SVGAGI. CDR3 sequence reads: CAAGGPSPFF. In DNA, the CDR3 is TGTGCCGCGGGGGGTCCCTCTCCATTCTTC.

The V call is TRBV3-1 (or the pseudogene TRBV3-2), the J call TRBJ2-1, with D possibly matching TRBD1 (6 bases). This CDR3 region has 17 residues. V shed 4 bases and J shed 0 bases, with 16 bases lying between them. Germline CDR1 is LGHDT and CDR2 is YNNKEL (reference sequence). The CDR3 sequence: CASSLLRARGSYNEQFF. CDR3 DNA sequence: TGTGCCAGCAGCCTCCTAAGGGCCAGGGGCTCCTACAATGAGCAGTTCTTC.

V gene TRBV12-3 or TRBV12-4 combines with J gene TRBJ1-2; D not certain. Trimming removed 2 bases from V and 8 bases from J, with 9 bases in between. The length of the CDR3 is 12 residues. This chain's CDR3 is CASSLRTDGYTF. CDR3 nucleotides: TGTGCCAGCAGTTTAAGAACCGACGGCTACACCTTC.

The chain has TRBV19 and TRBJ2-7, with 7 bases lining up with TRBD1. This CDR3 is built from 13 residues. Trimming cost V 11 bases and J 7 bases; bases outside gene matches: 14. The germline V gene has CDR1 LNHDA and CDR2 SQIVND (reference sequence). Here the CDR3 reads CASFGDSGGEQYF. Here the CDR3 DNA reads TGTGCCTCCTTTGGGGACAGCGGAGGAGAGCAGTACTTC. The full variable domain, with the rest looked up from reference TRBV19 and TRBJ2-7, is DGGITQSPKYLFRKEGQNVTLSCEQNLNHDAMYWYRQDPGQGLRLIYYSQIVNDFQKGDIAEGYSVSREKKESFPLTVTSAQKNPTAFYLCASFGDSGGEQYFGPGTRLTVT.

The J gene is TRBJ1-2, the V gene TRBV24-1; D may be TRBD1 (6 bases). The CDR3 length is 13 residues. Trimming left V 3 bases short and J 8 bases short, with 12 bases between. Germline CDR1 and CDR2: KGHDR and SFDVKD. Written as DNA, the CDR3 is TGTGCCACCAGTGATACAGGGTATGGAGGCTACACCTTC. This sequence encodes CATSDTGYGGYTF.

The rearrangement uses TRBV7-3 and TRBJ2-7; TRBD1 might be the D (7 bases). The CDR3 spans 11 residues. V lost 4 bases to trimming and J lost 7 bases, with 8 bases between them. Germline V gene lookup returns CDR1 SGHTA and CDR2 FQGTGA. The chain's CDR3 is CASSSGGEQYF. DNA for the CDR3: TGTGCCAGCAGCTCAGGGGGGGAGCAGTACTTC.

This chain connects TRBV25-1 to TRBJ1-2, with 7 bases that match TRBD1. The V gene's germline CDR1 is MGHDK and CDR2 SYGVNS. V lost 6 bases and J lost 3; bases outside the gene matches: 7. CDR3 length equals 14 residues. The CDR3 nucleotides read TGTGCCAGCAGGGGACTAACAGGGGACTATGGCTACACCTTC. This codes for CASRGLTGDYGYTF.

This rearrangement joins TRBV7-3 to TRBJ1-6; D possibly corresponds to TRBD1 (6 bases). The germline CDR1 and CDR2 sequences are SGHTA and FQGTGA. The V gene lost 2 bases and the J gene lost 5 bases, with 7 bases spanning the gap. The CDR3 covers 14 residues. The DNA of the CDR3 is TGTGCCAGCAGCTTAGGACAGAATAATTCACCCCTCCACTTT. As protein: CASSLGQNNSPLHF. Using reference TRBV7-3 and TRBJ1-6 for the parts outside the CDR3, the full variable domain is GAGVSQTPSNKVTEKGKYVELRCDPISGHTALYWYRQSLGQGPEFLIYFQGTGAADDSGLPNDRFFAVRPEGSVSTLKIQRTERGDSAVYLCASSLGQNNSPLHFGNGTRLTVT.

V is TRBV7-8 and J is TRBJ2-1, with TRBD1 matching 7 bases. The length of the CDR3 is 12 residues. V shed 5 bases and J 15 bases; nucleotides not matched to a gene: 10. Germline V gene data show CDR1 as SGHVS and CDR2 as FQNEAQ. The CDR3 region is CASSRTTGPAFF. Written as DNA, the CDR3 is TGTGCCAGCAGCCGAACGACAGGGCCTGCGTTCTTC.

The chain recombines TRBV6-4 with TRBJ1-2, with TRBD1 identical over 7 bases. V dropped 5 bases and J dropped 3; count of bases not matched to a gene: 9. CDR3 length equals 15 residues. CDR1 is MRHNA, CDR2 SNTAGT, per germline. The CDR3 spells CASSISTGSDYGYTF. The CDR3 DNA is TGTGCCAGCAGTATCTCGACAGGGAGTGACTATGGCTACACCTTC.

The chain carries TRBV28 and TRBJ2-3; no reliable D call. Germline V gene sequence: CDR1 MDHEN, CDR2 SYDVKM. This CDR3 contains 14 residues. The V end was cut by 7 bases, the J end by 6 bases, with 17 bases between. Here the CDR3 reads CASNTLIFGDTQYF. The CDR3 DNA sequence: TGTGCCAGCAACACCTTAATCTTTGGGGATACGCAGTATTTT.

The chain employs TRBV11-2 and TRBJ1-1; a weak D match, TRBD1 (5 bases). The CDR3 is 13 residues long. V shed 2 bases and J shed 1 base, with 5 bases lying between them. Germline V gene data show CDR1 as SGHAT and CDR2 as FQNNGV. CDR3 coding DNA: TGTGCCAGCAGCTTACAGGGGAACACTGAAGCTTTCTTT. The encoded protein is CASSLQGNTEAFF.